Listed here are 29 T cell receptor beta chains from one sample, sequenced in a study of beta chain features in type 1 diabetes. Study-wide points: People with Type 1 diabetes carried modestly yet significantly shorter TCRB CDR3s in all four CD4+ subsets.

The investigators reverse transcribed all of the isolated RNA, so they sequenced expressed TCRB transcripts. Clones were read by immunoSEQ multiplex PCR, and TCRdb kept only the in-frame ones, dropping some. Of just under 150,000 clones in the sample, around an eighth are singletons; the top ten hold 1.3%. No antigen is known for these receptors. Sequenced sample: central memory CD4+ T cells from blood. These receptors were obtained from a man aged 18-30 years with type 1 diabetes.

This clone was seen more than once but under ten times. This rearrangement joins TRBV16 to TRBJ1-1; D perhaps matches TRBD1 (5 bases). The V end lost 5 bases, the J end lost 1 base, and 11 bases lay between the germline ends. This CDR3 has 14 residues. Germline V gene sequence: CDR1 KGHSY, CDR2 FQNENV. The CDR3 region is CASSGQGPNTEAFF. The DNA of the CDR3 is TGTGCCAGCAGCGGGCAGGGACCGAACACTGAAGCTTTCTTT. The full variable domain, in which reference TRBV16 and TRBJ1-1 provide the parts outside the CDR3, is GEEVAQTPKHLVRGEGQKAKLYCAPIKGHSYVFWYQQVLKNEFKFLISFQNENVFDETGMPKERFSAKCLPNSPCSLEIQATKLEDSAVYFCASSGQGPNTEAFFGQGTRLTVV.

There are a few counts of this clone. The V and J genes are TRBV13 and TRBJ1-5; D gene uncertain. The V gene lost 0 bases and the J gene lost 2 bases, with 14 bases spanning the gap. CDR1 and CDR2 from the germline V gene are PRHDT and FYEKMQ (reference sequence). CDR3 length: 17 amino acids. CDR3 in amino acids: CASSLGLISGGNQPQHF. CDR3 nucleotide sequence: TGTGCCAGCAGCTTAGGTCTGATCTCAGGAGGCAATCAGCCCCAGCATTTT. Together with reference TRBV13 and TRBJ1-5, the CDR3 gives the full variable domain: AAGVIQSPRHLIKEKRETATLKCYPIPRHDTVYWYQQGPGQDPQFLISFYEKMQSDKGSIPDRFSAQQFSDYHSELNMSSLELGDSALYFCASSLGLISGGNQPQHFGDGTRLSIL.

This clone has just a few counts. The chain recombines TRBV6-6 with TRBJ2-7; D gene unclear. The V end lost 5 bases, the J end lost 5 bases, and 19 bases lay between the germline ends. This CDR3 is 15 amino acids long. The germline V gene encodes CDR1 MNHNY and CDR2 SVGAGI (reference sequence). CDR3 in amino acids: CASSPSGSVTNEQYF. The CDR3 nucleotides read TGTGCCAGCAGTCCCTCGGGCAGTGTCACCAACGAGCAGTACTTC.

This clone was found many times. The genes are TRBV28 and TRBJ1-1; TRBD1 is a possible D gene (6 bases). The CDR3 loop spans 13 amino acids. Trimming left V 6 bases short and J 3 bases short, with 11 bases between. Per germline, CDR1 MDHEN and CDR2 SYDVKM. The CDR3 reads CASRTGRYTEAFF. The CDR3 DNA reads as TGTGCCAGCAGGACAGGTCGGTACACTGAAGCTTTCTTT.

This clone was counted many times. This chain links TRBV14 with TRBJ2-5, with D unresolved. The CDR3 contains 12 residues. Trimming stripped 1 base from V and 4 bases from J, with 4 bases between. Germline V gene sequence: CDR1 SGHDN, CDR2 FVKESK. CDR3 in amino acids: CASSQVRETQYF. The CDR3, as DNA: TGTGCCAGCAGCCAAGTCCGAGAGACCCAGTACTTC.

Many counts were recorded for this clone. The rearrangement links TRBV29-1 to TRBJ2-6, with 7 positions matching TRBD2. J lost 0 bases, V lost 6 bases, and 5 bases had no gene match. CDR3 length: 15 amino acids. CDR1 is SQVTM, CDR2 ANQGSEA, per germline. The CDR3 reads CSVGGGGSGANVLTF. For the CDR3, the DNA is TGCAGCGTCGGCGGCGGGGGCTCTGGGGCCAACGTCCTGACTTTC.

This rearrangement joins TRBV25-1 to TRBJ2-1; the D gene is possibly TRBD2 (7 bases). This CDR3 has 17 amino acids. V gave up 3 bases and J gave up 2 bases, with 17 bases separating them. The germline V gene has CDR1 MGHDK and CDR2 SYGVNS. The CDR3 is CASSDRGAFGTYNEQFF. The CDR3 region has the DNA TGTGCCAGCAGTGATCGGGGGGCCTTCGGAACCTACAATGAGCAGTTCTTC. Looking up the rest from reference TRBV25-1 and TRBJ2-1 gives the full variable domain: EADIYQTPRYLVIGTGKKITLECSQTMGHDKMYWYQQDPGMELHLIHYSYGVNSTEKGDLSSESTVSRIRTEHFPLTLESARPSHTSQYLCASSDRGAFGTYNEQFFGPGTRLTVL.

This clone was counted between two and nine times. The chain carries TRBV18 and TRBJ2-5, with D unclear. The CDR3 sequence is 13 residues long. Trimming cost V 4 bases and J 3 bases, with 9 bases left between them. The germline gives CDR1 KGHSH, CDR2 LQKENI. CDR3 nucleotide sequence: TGTGCCAGCTCACGAGTAGAGAAAGAGACCCAGTACTTC. It encodes CASSRVEKETQYF.

The table lists this clone with a few counts. This rearrangement joins TRBV27 to TRBJ2-7, with 9 nucleotides matching TRBD2. In germline, CDR1 is MNHEY, CDR2 SMNVEV (reference sequence). Germline trimming cut 4 bases from V and 3 bases from J; bases unmatched to any gene: 10. This CDR3 contains 16 residues. The CDR3 protein is CASSYTLLAGSYEQYF. The CDR3 DNA is TGTGCCAGCAGTTATACCCTCCTAGCGGGGAGCTACGAGCAGTACTTC.

The genes are TRBV29-1 and TRBJ2-7; possibly TRBD1 for D (5 bases). The germline V gene has CDR1 SQVTM and CDR2 ANQGSEA. The CDR3 consists of 13 residues. V shed 4 bases and J shed 3 bases, with 13 bases lying between them. CDR3 protein: CSVGGQGNYEQYF. In DNA form, the CDR3 reads TGCAGCGTTGGAGGTCAGGGAAACTACGAGCAGTACTTC.

This clone was picked up a small number of times. V gene TRBV13 combines with J gene TRBJ1-6; 8 bases line up with TRBD1. The CDR3 loop spans 16 amino acids. CDR1 and CDR2 (germline): PRHDT, FYEKMQ (reference sequence). V lost 5 bases to trimming and J lost 3 bases; unmatched junction nucleotides: 6. The CDR3 spells CASSRRGLGYNSPLHF. The CDR3, as DNA: TGTGCCAGCAGCCGCAGGGGGCTGGGCTATAATTCACCCCTCCACTTT.

The V call is TRBV30, the J call TRBJ2-2, with D possibly being TRBD1 (6 bases). The CDR3 is made up of 16 amino acids. V lost 0 bases to trimming and J lost 2 bases, with 13 bases between them. Germline CDR1 reads GTSNPN; CDR2 reads SVGIG (reference sequence). CDR3 nucleotide sequence: TGTGCCTGGAGTGTAACACAGGGCAGCAACACCGGGGAGCTGTTTTTT. Translating gives CAWSVTQGSNTGELFF.

The sample holds a few counts of this clone. This chain connects TRBV5-1 to TRBJ2-1, with 12 positions matching TRBD1. The germline V gene encodes CDR1 SGHRS and CDR2 YFSETQ. The V segment lost 4 bases and the J segment 9 bases; nucleotides outside the gene matches: 2. This CDR3 region has 13 residues. The CDR3 region is CASSPGQGAEQFF. In DNA, the CDR3 is TGCGCCAGCAGCCCGGGACAGGGGGCTGAGCAGTTCTTC.

CDR3 DNA: TGTGCCAGCAGCTACCCCAACAGGGGAATGGGAAAACAGTACTTC. Residues: CASSYPNRGMGKQYF. The chain links TRBV11-3 to TRBJ2-7; 7 bases map to TRBD1. CDR3 length: 15 amino acids. From germline, CDR1 is SGHNT and CDR2 YENEEA. Germline trimming cut 4 bases from V and 10 bases from J; bases unmatched to any gene: 16.

This clone showed up many times. The same CDR3 arises from other DNA sequences in this sample as well. This chain joins TRBV27 and TRBJ1-5; D ambiguous. CDR1 and CDR2 (germline): MNHEY, SMNVEV (reference sequence). V was trimmed by 6 bases and J by 0 bases, leaving 6 bases between them. There are 13 residues in the CDR3. The CDR3 is CASSRYSNQPQHF. The CDR3 nucleotides are TGTGCCAGCAGCCGCTATAGCAATCAGCCCCAGCATTTT.

This clone appeared a single time. The gene calls are TRBV19 and TRBJ2-3; 11 bases agree with TRBD2. This CDR3 has 15 amino acids. With V trimmed by 4 bases and J by 9 bases, 9 bases remained unmatched. CDR1 and CDR2 (germline): LNHDA, SQIVND (reference sequence). CDR3 region: CASSTLGLAGDTQYF. The DNA for the CDR3 is TGTGCCAGTAGTACCCTCGGACTAGCGGGTGACACGCAGTATTTT.

This clone was detected a few times. The rearrangement joins TRBV2 to TRBJ1-1; 11 bases fit TRBD1. The germline V gene encodes CDR1 SNHLY and CDR2 FYNNEI. Trimming at V came to 4 bases and at J to 4 bases, leaving 5 bases not matched to a gene. CDR3 length: 15 residues. The CDR3 DNA sequence: TGTGCCAGCAGTGGGACAGGGGGCCGGGTCACTGAAGCTTTCTTT. Its protein is CASSGTGGRVTEAFF.

This clone was found a few times. V usage is TRBV10-3 and J usage is TRBJ2-1, with D maybe TRBD1 (5 bases). The CDR3 totals 14 residues. The germline CDR1 and CDR2 sequences are ENHRY and SYGVKD. The V end was cut by 6 bases, the J end by 8 bases, with 17 bases between. CDR3 sequence (DNA): TGTGCCATCAGCCGCAGGGTAAAGGGCGATGAGCAGTTCTTC. Translation gives CAISRRVKGDEQFF.

The table lists this clone with a few counts. The V call is TRBV7-9, the J call TRBJ1-2; unclear D gene. The germline V and J ends were trimmed by 3 bases and 6 bases, with 5 bases remaining between them. CDR1 and CDR2 from the germline V gene are SEHNR and FQNEAQ (reference sequence). This CDR3 region has 11 residues. CDR3 sequence reads: CASSFSDGYTF. The DNA for the CDR3 is TGTGCCAGCAGCTTTTCTGATGGCTACACCTTC.

The chain combines TRBV28 with TRBJ1-4, with D tentatively TRBD1 (5 bases). Trimming stripped 5 bases from V and 4 bases from J, with 14 bases between. Germline V gives CDR1 MDHEN, CDR2 SYDVKM. This CDR3 is built from 15 residues. The DNA of the CDR3 is TGTGCCAGCAGTCCCCCGGGGGGGAGTAATGAAAAACTGTTTTTT. It specifies CASSPPGGSNEKLFF. The full variable domain, rest sourced from reference TRBV28 and TRBJ1-4, is DVKVTQSSRYLVKRTGEKVFLECVQDMDHENMFWYRQDPGLGLRLIYFSYDVKMKEKGDIPEGYSVSREKKERFSLILESASTNQTSMYLCASSPPGGSNEKLFFGSGTQLSVL.

The chain has TRBV5-1 and TRBJ2-1, with D maybe TRBD1 (6 bases). The CDR3 is made up of 14 amino acids. Trimming left V 0 bases short and J 3 bases short, with 7 bases between. Germline V gene lookup returns CDR1 SGHRS and CDR2 YFSETQ. CDR3: CASSLGDNYNEQFF. The CDR3 DNA sequence: TGCGCCAGCAGCTTGGGGGACAACTACAATGAGCAGTTCTTC.

The table lists this clone with a few counts. This chain uses TRBV7-2 with TRBJ2-5; 8 bases line up with TRBD2. Unmatched junction bases numbered 10, after V lost 8 bases and J lost 5 bases. CDR1 and CDR2 (germline): SGHTA, FQGNSA. This CDR3 has 14 residues. The CDR3 spells CASLRGGSLETQYF. The CDR3 bases are TGTGCCAGCCTCCGGGGGGGCAGTCTGGAGACCCAGTACTTC.

This clone was counted only a few times. The chain couples TRBV29-1 to TRBJ2-3, with 8 bases matching TRBD2. The CDR3 runs 15 residues. The V gene's germline CDR1 is SQVTM and CDR2 ANQGSEA. The V and J ends lost 3 bases and 10 bases, in that order; junction bases with no gene match: 15. In DNA, the CDR3 is TGCAGCGTTGACTTGGCGGGGGGCCTTCTCCATGCGCAGTATTTT. Encoded protein: CSVDLAGGLLHAQYF.

This chain connects TRBV7-8 to TRBJ2-1, with D possibly being TRBD1 (6 bases). Trimming pared 7 bases from V and 1 base from J, leaving 14 bases between. Germline CDR1 is SGHVS and CDR2 is FQNEAQ. The CDR3 spans 15 residues. CDR3: CASTPRGGSYNEQFF. The DNA for the CDR3 is TGTGCCAGCACCCCCAGGGGCGGTTCCTACAATGAGCAGTTCTTC.

CDR3 residues: CAISGRGSLSGANVLTF. The CDR3 region has the DNA TGTGCCATCTCAGGCAGGGGGTCCCTCTCTGGGGCCAACGTCCTGACTTTC. The V and J genes are TRBV10-3 and TRBJ2-6; TRBD1 agrees at 7 bases. The V and J ends lost 8 bases and 0 bases, in that order; junction bases with no gene match: 10. This CDR3 region has 17 residues. Per the germline V gene, CDR1 is ENHRY and CDR2 is SYGVKD.

The chain has TRBV11-2 and TRBJ2-3; no clear D gene. This CDR3 spans 12 amino acids. Trimming stripped 5 bases from V and 6 bases from J, with 9 bases between. The germline V gene has CDR1 SGHAT and CDR2 FQNNGV. As DNA, the CDR3 is TGTGCCAGCAGCGAGGTGGGGGATACGCAGTATTTT. It translates to CASSEVGDTQYF.

The V call is TRBV5-8, the J call TRBJ2-1, with D tentatively TRBD1 (6 bases). V lost 0 bases and J 2 bases, leaving 9 bases between the germline ends. CDR1 and CDR2 (germline): SGHTS, YDEGEE. The CDR3 consists of 15 residues. Here the CDR3 reads CASSLGQAAYNEQFF. CDR3 in DNA: TGTGCCAGCAGCTTGGGACAGGCAGCCTACAATGAGCAGTTCTTC.

This clone was counted between two and nine times. This chain uses TRBV27 with TRBJ2-7, with D possibly being TRBD1 (5 bases). Trimming left V 2 bases short and J 4 bases short, with 9 bases between. Germline loops: CDR1 MNHEY, CDR2 SMNVEV (reference sequence). The CDR3 covers 13 residues. In nucleotides, the CDR3 is TGTGCCAGCAGTTTAGCCGACAGTTACGAGCAGTACTTC. Amino acid sequence: CASSLADSYEQYF.

This chain joins TRBV27 and TRBJ1-6, with D unclear. V shed 2 bases and J shed 14 bases, with 13 bases lying between them. Germline V gene sequence: CDR1 MNHEY, CDR2 SMNVEV (reference sequence). CDR3 length: 13 amino acids. This CDR3 is CASSLRVPITLHF. CDR3 in DNA: TGTGCCAGCAGTTTAAGGGTCCCCATCACCCTCCACTTT.